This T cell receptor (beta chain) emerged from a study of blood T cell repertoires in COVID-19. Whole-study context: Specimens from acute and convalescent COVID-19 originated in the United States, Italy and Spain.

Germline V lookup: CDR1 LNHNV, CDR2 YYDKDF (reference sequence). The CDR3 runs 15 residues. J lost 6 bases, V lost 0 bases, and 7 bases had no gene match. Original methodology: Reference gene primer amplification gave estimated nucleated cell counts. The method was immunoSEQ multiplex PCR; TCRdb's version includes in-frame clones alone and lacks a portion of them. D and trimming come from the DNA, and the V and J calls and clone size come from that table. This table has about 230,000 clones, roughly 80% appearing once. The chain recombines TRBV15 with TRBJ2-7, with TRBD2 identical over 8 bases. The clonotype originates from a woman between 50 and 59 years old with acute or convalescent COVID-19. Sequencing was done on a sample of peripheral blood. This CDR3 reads CATSRDAGGPIEQYF. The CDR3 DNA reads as TGTGCCACCAGCAGAGATGCGGGGGGCCCGATCGAGCAGTACTTC.